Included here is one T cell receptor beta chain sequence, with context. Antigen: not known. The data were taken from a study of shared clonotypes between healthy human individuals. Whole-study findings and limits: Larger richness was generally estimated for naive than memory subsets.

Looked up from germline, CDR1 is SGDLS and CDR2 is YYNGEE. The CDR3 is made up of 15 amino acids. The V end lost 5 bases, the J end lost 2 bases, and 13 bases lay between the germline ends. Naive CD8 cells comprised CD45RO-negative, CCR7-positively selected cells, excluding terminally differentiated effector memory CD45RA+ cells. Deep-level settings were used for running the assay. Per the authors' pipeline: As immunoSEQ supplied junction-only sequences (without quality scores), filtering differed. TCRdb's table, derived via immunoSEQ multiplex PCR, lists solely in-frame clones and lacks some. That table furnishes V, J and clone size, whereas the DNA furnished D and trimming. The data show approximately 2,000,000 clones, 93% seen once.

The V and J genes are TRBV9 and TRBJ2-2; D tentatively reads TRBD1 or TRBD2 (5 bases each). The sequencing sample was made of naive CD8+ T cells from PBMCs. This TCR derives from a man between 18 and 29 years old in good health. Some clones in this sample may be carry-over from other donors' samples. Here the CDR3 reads CASSTLGANTGELFF. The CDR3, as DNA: TGTGCCAGCAGTACACTAGGGGCAAACACCGGGGAGCTGTTTTTT.